This TCR beta chain was identified in a study of T cell responses to AZD1222 COVID-19 vaccine. Sequenced by immunoSEQ multiplex PCR; TCRdb stores in-frame clones only, minus some. The table has 110,000 to 150,000 clones, over 75% seen once. From germline, CDR1 is SGDLS and CDR2 YYNGEE. The CDR3 has 15 amino acids. V dropped 4 bases and J dropped 6 bases, with 19 bases sitting between them. The chain combines TRBV9 with TRBJ1-1, with D possibly matching TRBD1 (5 bases). Sequencing used peripheral blood, obtained on day 0 of AZD1222 vaccination. The TCR comes from an adult in good health. The CDR3 spells CASSPGTSPGSEAFF. Written as DNA, the CDR3 is TGTGCCAGCAGCCCAGGGACCTCCCCGGGTTCTGAAGCTTTCTTT.